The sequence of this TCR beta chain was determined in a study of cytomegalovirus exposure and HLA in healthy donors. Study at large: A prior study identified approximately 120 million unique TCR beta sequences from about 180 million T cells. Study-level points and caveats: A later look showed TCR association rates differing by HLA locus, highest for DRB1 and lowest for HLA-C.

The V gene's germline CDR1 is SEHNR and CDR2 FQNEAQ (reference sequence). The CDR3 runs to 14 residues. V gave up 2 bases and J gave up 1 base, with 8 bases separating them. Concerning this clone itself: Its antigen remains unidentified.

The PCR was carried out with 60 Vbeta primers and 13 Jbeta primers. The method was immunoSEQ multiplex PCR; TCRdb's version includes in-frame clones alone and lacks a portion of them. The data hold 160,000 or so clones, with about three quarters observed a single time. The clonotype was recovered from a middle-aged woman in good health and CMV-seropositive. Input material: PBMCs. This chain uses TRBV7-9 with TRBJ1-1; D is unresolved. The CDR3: CASSLRQANTEAFF. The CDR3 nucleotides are TGTGCCAGCAGCTTAAGGCAGGCGAACACTGAAGCTTTCTTT.